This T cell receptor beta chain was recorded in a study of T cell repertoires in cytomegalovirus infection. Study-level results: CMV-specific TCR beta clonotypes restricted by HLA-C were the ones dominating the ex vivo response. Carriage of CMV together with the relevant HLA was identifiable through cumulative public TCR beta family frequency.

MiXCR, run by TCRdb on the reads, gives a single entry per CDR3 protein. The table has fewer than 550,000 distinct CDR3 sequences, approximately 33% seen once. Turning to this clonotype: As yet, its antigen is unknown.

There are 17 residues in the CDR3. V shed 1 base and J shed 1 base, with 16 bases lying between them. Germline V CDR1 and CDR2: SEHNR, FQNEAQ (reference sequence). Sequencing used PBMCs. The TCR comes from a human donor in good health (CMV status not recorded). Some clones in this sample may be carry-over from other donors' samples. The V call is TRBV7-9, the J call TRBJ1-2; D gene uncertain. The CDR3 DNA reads TGTGCCAGCAGCTTAGGGGGAGGGCACCCCTTTAACTATGGCTACACCTTC. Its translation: CASSLGGGHPFNYGYTF.